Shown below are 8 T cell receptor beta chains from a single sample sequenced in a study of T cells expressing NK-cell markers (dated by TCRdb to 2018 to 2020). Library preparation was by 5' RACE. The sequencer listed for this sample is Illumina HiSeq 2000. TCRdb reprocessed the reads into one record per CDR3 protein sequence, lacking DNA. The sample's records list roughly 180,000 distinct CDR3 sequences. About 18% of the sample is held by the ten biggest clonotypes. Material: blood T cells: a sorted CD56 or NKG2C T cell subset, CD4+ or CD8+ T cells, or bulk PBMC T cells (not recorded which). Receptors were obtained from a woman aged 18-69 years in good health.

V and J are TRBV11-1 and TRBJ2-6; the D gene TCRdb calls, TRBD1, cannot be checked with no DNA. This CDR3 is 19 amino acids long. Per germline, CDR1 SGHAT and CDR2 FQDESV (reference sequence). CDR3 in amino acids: CASSLSTGRWSSGANVLTF.

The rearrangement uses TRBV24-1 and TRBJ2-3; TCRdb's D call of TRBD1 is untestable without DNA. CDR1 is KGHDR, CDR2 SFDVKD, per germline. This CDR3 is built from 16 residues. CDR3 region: CATSDPRRGRTDTQYF.

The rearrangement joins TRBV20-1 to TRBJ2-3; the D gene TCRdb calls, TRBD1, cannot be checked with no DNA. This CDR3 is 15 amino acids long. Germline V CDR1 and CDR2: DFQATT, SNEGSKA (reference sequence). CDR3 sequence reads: CSARRTGLATDTQYF.

The CDR3 sequence: CASSLLGVAEQFF. The rearrangement links TRBV7-3 to TRBJ2-1. The CDR3 runs to 13 residues. Germline V gene sequence: CDR1 SGHTA, CDR2 FQGTGA.

The CDR3 protein is CARGDRAGTDTQYF. The chain couples TRBV2 to TRBJ2-3; TCRdb gives TRBD1 as the D gene, but with no DNA this cannot be confirmed. The length of the CDR3 is 14 residues. CDR1 SNHLY and CDR2 FYNNEI come from the germline V gene.

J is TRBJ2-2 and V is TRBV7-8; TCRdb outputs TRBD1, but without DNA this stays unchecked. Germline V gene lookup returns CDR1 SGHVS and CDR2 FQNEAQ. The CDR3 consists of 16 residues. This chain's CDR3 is CASSLVGAHNTGELFF.

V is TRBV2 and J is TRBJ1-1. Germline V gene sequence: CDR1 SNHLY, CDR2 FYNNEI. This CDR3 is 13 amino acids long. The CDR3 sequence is CASSDSDRIEAFF.

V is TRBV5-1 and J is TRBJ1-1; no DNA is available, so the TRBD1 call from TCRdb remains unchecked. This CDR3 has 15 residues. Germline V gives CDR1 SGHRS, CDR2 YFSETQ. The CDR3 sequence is CASSTGTGSNTEAFF.